The 9 T cell receptor beta chains presented below share a single source sample, sequenced in a study of T cells in Graves' hyperthyroidism and ophthalmopathy. RNA transcripts served as the template for amplifying TCR beta CDR3 regions. Researchers ran a first-round RT-PCR on the TCR CDR3 using the HTBI primer set. TCRdb called the multiplex PCR reads again in MiXCR, with one record for every CDR3 protein. Found here are 400,000 or so distinct CDR3 sequences, roughly 15% of them singletons; the top ten hold roughly a fifth. Sequencing was carried out using blood. The receptor source for this set is a woman aged 30 to 39 with Graves' ophthalmopathy.

The CDR3 spells CASRDTSGQPQHF. In DNA form, the CDR3 reads TGTGCCAGCAGAGATACATCTGGTCAGCCCCAGCATTTT. The chain recombines TRBV6-1 with TRBJ1-5; D is unresolved. Germline V gene sequence: CDR1 MNHNS, CDR2 SASEGT. Trimming cost V 6 bases and J 6 bases, with 12 bases left between them. The CDR3 consists of 13 residues.

This chain uses TRBV5-6 with TRBJ2-3, with 8 bases identical to TRBD2. Germline V gene data show CDR1 as SGHDT and CDR2 as YYEEEE. The V gene end was trimmed by 1 base and the J gene end by 6 bases; junction bases not matched to a gene: 7. This CDR3 region has 15 residues. CDR3 DNA sequence: TGTGCCAGCAGCTTGTCCGGGACTAGGTTGGATACGCAGTATTTT. Its protein product is CASSLSGTRLDTQYF.

The rearrangement uses TRBV11-2 and TRBJ2-5, with D unclear. Germline V gives CDR1 SGHAT, CDR2 FQNNGV. The CDR3 loop spans 15 amino acids. V was clipped by 4 bases and J by 5 bases, with 17 bases between them. Here the CDR3 DNA reads TGTGCCAGCAGCTCCCCGTTGGAACGGTGGGAGACCCAGTACTTC. Protein product: CASSSPLERWETQYF.

This clonotype appeared many times. The genes are TRBV5-1 and TRBJ2-7; TRBD1 is a possible D gene (5 bases). V lost 6 bases, J lost 7 bases, and 17 bases lay in between. The germline CDR1 and CDR2 sequences are SGHRS and YFSETQ. CDR3 size: 13 residues. The DNA of the CDR3 is TGCGCCAGCACTACGGACACGGTCGGGGAGCAGTACTTC. It specifies CASTTDTVGEQYF.

This clonotype was detected ten times or more. DNA of the CDR3: TGCAGTGCTAGAGCCCTATCACCGCTAGCGGGGGCCGTCGATACGCAGTATTTT. Translated: CSARALSPLAGAVDTQYF. The chain links TRBV20-1 to TRBJ2-3; 10 bases match TRBD2. This CDR3 spans 18 amino acids. Germline V gene lookup returns CDR1 DFQATT and CDR2 SNEGSKA (reference sequence). Germline trimming cut 1 base from V and 6 bases from J; bases unmatched to any gene: 16.

This clonotype has at least ten counts. The rearrangement joins TRBV20-1 to TRBJ2-1, with 9 bases that match TRBD2. Germline assignment: CDR1 DFQATT and CDR2 SNEGSKA (reference sequence). There are 13 residues in the CDR3. Trimming cost V 5 bases and J 9 bases; bases outside gene matches: 8. The CDR3 DNA is TGCAGTGCTCCCGGGCGGGGGGGCGGTGAGCAGTTCTTC. This codes for CSAPGRGGGEQFF.

This clonotype was counted at least ten times. The chain links TRBV29-1 to TRBJ2-1, with D uncertain. Germline loops: CDR1 SQVTM, CDR2 ANQGSEA. CDR3 size: 11 residues. The germline V and J ends were trimmed by 5 bases and 1 base, with 3 bases remaining between them. CDR3 in DNA: TGCAGCGTTCGGTCCTACAATGAGCAGTTCTTC. It translates to CSVRSYNEQFF.

Many counts were recorded for this clonotype. The chain combines TRBV6-1 with TRBJ2-5, with D perhaps TRBD1 (6 bases). Germline V CDR1 and CDR2: MNHNS, SASEGT. Trimming pared 7 bases from V and 3 bases from J, leaving 12 bases between. The CDR3 extends over 13 amino acids. The CDR3 region has the DNA TGTGCCAGCACCGGGACATGGGAAGAGACCCAGTACTTC. As protein: CASTGTWEETQYF.

This clonotype was observed a few times. The chain has TRBV4-2 and TRBJ2-7; the D is unclear. V dropped 3 bases and J dropped 6 bases, with 6 bases sitting between them. The length of the CDR3 is 11 residues. The germline V gene encodes CDR1 LGHNA and CDR2 YNFKEQ. The CDR3 reads CASSHSREQYF. The CDR3 bases are TGTGCCAGCAGCCATAGTCGCGAGCAGTACTTC.